This TCR beta chain emerged from a study of cytotoxic CD8 clonotypes in ibrutinib-treated CLL. Clones were read by immunoSEQ multiplex PCR, and TCRdb kept only the in-frame ones, dropping some. The repertoire includes roughly 56,000 clones, around 68% of them detected once, and roughly two fifths sits in the top ten. This clone was seen only once. Germline V gives CDR1 SGDLS, CDR2 YYNGEE. The CDR3 covers 16 residues. With 3 bases removed from V and 10 bases from J, the gap between germline ends came to 23 bases. The chain carries TRBV9 and TRBJ2-1, with D perhaps matching TRBD1 (6 bases). The TCR comes from a human donor with chronic lymphocytic leukemia. Here the sequenced sample was PBMCs, taken after 12 months of ibrutinib treatment. Here the CDR3 reads CASSAFETGPNREQFF. CDR3 DNA sequence: TGTGCCAGCAGCGCCTTCGAGACAGGCCCTAATCGCGAGCAGTTCTTC.